These 22 T cell receptor beta chains share one sample of origin, sequenced in a study of blood T cell repertoires in COVID-19. Clones were sequenced by immunoSEQ multiplex PCR, and TCRdb holds only the in-frame ones, with some missing. The sample lists approximately 100,000 clones, 70% to 85% occurring once. The sample comprised peripheral blood. The receptor set was obtained from a man between 70 and 80 years old with acute or convalescent COVID-19.

The rearrangement links TRBV30 to TRBJ1-1, with a possible D match to TRBD1 (6 bases). CDR3 length: 14 amino acids. CDR1 is GTSNPN, CDR2 SVGIG, per germline (reference sequence). Trimming took 3 bases from V and 5 from J, leaving 16 bases between them. The CDR3 nucleotides read TGTGCCTGGAGACCACAGGGAGCGAGGACTGAAGCTTTCTTT. It yields the protein CAWRPQGARTEAFF.

CDR3 amino acids: CASSPGTGVAFF. The CDR3 DNA follows: TGTGCCAGCAGTCCCGGGACAGGGGTTGCTTTCTTT. The chain combines TRBV12-3 or TRBV12-4 with TRBJ1-1, with 10 bases fitting TRBD1. V shed 5 bases and J 11 bases; nucleotides not matched to a gene: 5. CDR3 length: 12 amino acids.

This rearrangement joins TRBV11-2 to TRBJ2-3, with 9 nucleotides matching TRBD1. The CDR3 sequence is 16 residues long. The junction had 10 bases not matched to a gene; V was cut back by 5 bases and J by 4 bases. Germline assignment: CDR1 SGHAT and CDR2 FQNNGV. CDR3 DNA sequence: TGTGCCAGCAGCCAACCGGGACAGGGAATCTCAGATACGCAGTATTTT. It translates to CASSQPGQGISDTQYF.

This clone has just a few counts. This chain joins TRBV9 and TRBJ2-5, with TRBD2 matching over 10 bases. CDR1 is SGDLS, CDR2 YYNGEE, per germline. This CDR3 spans 17 amino acids. V was pared by 0 bases and J by 5 bases, with 10 bases of the junction left unmatched. The CDR3 region is CASSVGGAGGIRETQYF. CDR3 DNA: TGTGCCAGCAGCGTAGGAGGAGCGGGGGGGATCCGGGAGACCCAGTACTTC.

The chain recombines TRBV6-5 with TRBJ1-4; a weak D match, TRBD1 (6 bases). Trimming pared 0 bases from V and 8 bases from J, leaving 7 bases between. The CDR3 extends over 13 amino acids. CDR1 is MNHEY and CDR2 is SVGAGI in the germline V gene. CDR3 nucleotides: TGTGCCAGCAGTTACTCAGACAGGGAAAAACTGTTTTTT. Its protein is CASSYSDREKLFF.

J is TRBJ2-3 and V is TRBV21-1; the table names TRBD2, a call not compared with the DNA. TRBV21-1 corresponds to a pseudogene. This CDR3 region has 18 residues. CDR3 sequence (DNA): TGTGCCAGCAACCCGGGACTAGCGGGAGGACTTCTCACAGATACGCAGTATTTT. Its translation: CASNPGLAGGLLTDTQYF.

This clone was observed once. This chain joins TRBV5-8 and TRBJ1-5; possibly TRBD1 for D (6 bases). V lost 0 bases to trimming and J lost 2 bases, with 15 bases between them. CDR3 length: 17 residues. Germline CDR1 reads SGHTS; CDR2 reads YDEGEE. Here the CDR3 reads CASSLGGGAAGNQPQHF. Written as DNA, the CDR3 is TGTGCCAGCAGCTTGGGAGGGGGGGCGGCTGGCAATCAGCCCCAGCATTTT.

The V and J genes are TRBV19 and TRBJ1-4; TRBD1 is a possible D gene (6 bases). Looked up from germline, CDR1 is LNHDA and CDR2 is SQIVND (reference sequence). The CDR3 is 13 residues long. The V end lost 8 bases, the J end lost 3 bases, and 10 bases lay between the germline ends. As DNA, the CDR3 is TGTGCCAGTGCCGGGACACCTAATGAAAAACTGTTTTTT. It translates to CASAGTPNEKLFF.

In its sample, this clone was seen once. The chain uses TRBV6-5 and TRBJ1-2; TRBD1 matches 8 bases. Germline V lookup: CDR1 MNHEY, CDR2 SVGAGI. This CDR3 contains 15 residues. With V trimmed by 0 bases and J by 2 bases, 2 bases remained unmatched. CDR3 sequence: CASSYSRTGNYGYTF. CDR3 coding DNA: TGTGCCAGCAGTTACTCTCGGACAGGGAACTATGGCTACACCTTC.

V is TRBV7-2 and J is TRBJ2-4; tentative D call: TRBD1 (5 bases). The CDR3 is 15 residues long. Germline CDR1 and CDR2: SGHTA and FQGNSA. Trimming stripped 1 base from V and 3 bases from J, with 10 bases between. The CDR3 is CASSLGGAGKNIQYF. The CDR3 DNA sequence: TGTGCCAGCAGCTTAGGGGGCGCTGGCAAAAACATTCAGTACTTC.

This clone was observed once. The chain uses TRBV12-3 or TRBV12-4 and TRBJ2-1, with unresolved D. This CDR3 has 13 residues. V was clipped by 8 bases and J by 7 bases, with 15 bases between them. CDR3 coding DNA: TGTGCCAGCTCCTTACTCGAATTAAATGAGCAGTTCTTC. Translated, it gives CASSLLELNEQFF.

The chain combines TRBV6-5 with TRBJ1-2; D might be TRBD1 (6 bases). Germline values: CDR1 MNHEY, CDR2 SVGAGI. Trimming took 2 bases from V and 2 from J, leaving 12 bases between them. CDR3 length: 15 amino acids. This CDR3 is CASSYAQQGNYGYTF. Written as DNA, the CDR3 is TGTGCCAGCAGTTACGCTCAACAGGGAAACTATGGCTACACCTTC.

This clone was detected a few times. The chain combines TRBV7-2 with TRBJ1-1; 7 nucleotides match TRBD1. Trimming removed 7 bases from V and 0 bases from J; junction bases left unmatched: 8. The germline gives CDR1 SGHTA, CDR2 FQGNSA. CDR3 size: 15 residues. This CDR3 reads CASTRQGEMNTEAFF. CDR3 coding DNA: TGTGCCAGCACGAGACAGGGTGAAATGAACACTGAAGCTTTCTTT.

The rearrangement joins TRBV19 to TRBJ1-5; 9 bases line up with TRBD1. V gave up 7 bases and J gave up 1 base; unmatched junction bases: 5. The CDR3 is 15 residues long. From germline, CDR1 is LNHDA and CDR2 SQIVND (reference sequence). CDR3 nucleotides: TGTGCCAGTACTTTAGACAGGGGGAGCAATCAGCCCCAGCATTTT. This sequence encodes CASTLDRGSNQPQHF.

This sequence joins TRBV18 and TRBJ2-3; a possible D gene is TRBD1 (5 bases). This CDR3 is built from 14 residues. Per the germline V gene, CDR1 is KGHSH and CDR2 is LQKENI. The ends were cut back, 6 bases at V and 0 bases at J, with 10 bases in the middle. This CDR3 reads CASSVRQSTDTQYF. DNA of the CDR3: TGTGCCAGCTCCGTAAGACAGAGCACAGATACGCAGTATTTT.

The chain uses TRBV5-4 and TRBJ1-2, with 10 nucleotides matching TRBD1. The germline CDR1 and CDR2 sequences are SGHNT and YYREEE (reference sequence). The CDR3 is 14 amino acids. The V segment lost 8 bases and the J segment 2 bases; nucleotides outside the gene matches: 6. CDR3 amino acids: CASRDRGPNYGYTF. The CDR3 region has the DNA TGTGCCAGTCGGGACAGGGGCCCCAACTATGGCTACACCTTC. Full variable domain (outside the CDR3, taken from reference TRBV5-4 and TRBJ1-2): ETGVTQSPTHLIKTRGQQVTLRCSSQSGHNTVSWYQQALGQGPQFIFQYYREEENGRGNFPPRFSGLQFPNYSSELNVNALELDDSALYLCASRDRGPNYGYTFGSGTRLTVV.

The chain is built from TRBV30 and TRBJ1-5; D is ambiguous. CDR3 length: 14 residues. V was pared by 2 bases and J by 4 bases, with 12 bases between. From germline, CDR1 is GTSNPN and CDR2 SVGIG (reference sequence). CDR3 nucleotide sequence: TGTGCCTGGAGTCTACTAGCCCCAAATCAGCCCCAGCATTTT. Encoded protein: CAWSLLAPNQPQHF.

This clone has only a few counts. The chain employs TRBV18 and TRBJ1-2, with D perhaps matching TRBD1 (6 bases). The CDR3 covers 15 residues. Germline values: CDR1 KGHSH, CDR2 LQKENI. Between the trimmed V and J ends, which lost 3 bases and 0 bases, there was a span of 11 bases. The chain's CDR3 is CASSPRDNTNYGYTF. Written as DNA, the CDR3 is TGTGCCAGCTCACCTCGGGACAATACTAACTATGGCTACACCTTC. Combining the CDR3 with reference TRBV18 and TRBJ1-2 gives the whole variable domain NAGVMQNPRHLVRRRGQEARLRCSPMKGHSHVYWYRQLPEEGLKFMVYLQKENIIDESGMPKERFSAEFPKEGPSILRIQQVVRGDSAAYFCASSPRDNTNYGYTFGSGTRLTVV.

The rearrangement joins TRBV6-5 to TRBJ2-1; TRBD2 agrees at 8 bases. The ends lost 4 bases at V and 3 bases at J; junction bases unmatched: 2. CDR1 and CDR2 from the germline V gene are MNHEY and SVGAGI. The CDR3 runs to 14 residues. CDR3 sequence reads: CASSLAGRYNEQFF. In DNA form, the CDR3 reads TGTGCCAGCAGTTTAGCGGGGCGCTACAATGAGCAGTTCTTC.

The genes are TRBV9 and TRBJ2-7, with D possibly matching TRBD1 (6 bases). Germline V lookup: CDR1 SGDLS, CDR2 YYNGEE. The CDR3 consists of 14 residues. V lost 4 bases to trimming and J lost 0 bases, with 11 bases between them. CDR3 DNA: TGTGCCAGCAGCTCCACGGGACACTCCTACGAGCAGTACTTC. Protein: CASSSTGHSYEQYF.

The rearrangement links TRBV5-6 to TRBJ2-7, with 12 bases fitting TRBD2. Germline assignment: CDR1 SGHDT and CDR2 YYEEEE. With V trimmed by 4 bases and J by 0 bases, 14 bases remained unmatched. This CDR3 has 19 residues. The CDR3 sequence is CASSHPGLAGARSSYEQYF. The CDR3 region has the DNA TGTGCCAGCAGCCACCCGGGACTAGCGGGCGCCAGGAGCTCCTACGAGCAGTACTTC.

V and J are TRBV2 and TRBJ1-3; perhaps TRBD1 as D (5 bases). Germline lookup yields CDR1 SNHLY and CDR2 FYNNEI. V was trimmed by 3 bases and J by 3 bases, leaving 9 bases between them. The CDR3 has 14 residues. The CDR3 sequence is CASSENRSGNTIYF. CDR3 nucleotides: TGTGCCAGCAGTGAGAACAGGAGTGGAAACACCATATATTTT.